A selection of T cell receptor beta chains follows, all from one sample in a study of CD8+CD57+ T cells in acquired aplastic anemia. TCRdb reanalysed the reads using MiXCR and keeps one entry per CDR3 protein. The table lists around 290,000 distinct CDR3 sequences, approximately 57% of them singletons. Input material: sorted CD4+, CD8+, or CD8+CD57+ T cells (not recorded which) from PBMCs. The receptors originated from a human donor with aplastic anemia. The CDR3 runs from the conserved cysteine through the conserved F or W. The order of the fields is J gene, V gene, clone size, D gene, CDR3 protein, CDR3 DNA. A D gene is named only where the DNA matches it firmly. Expanded clones get a size class; other rows say once, few or many, or leave the size out.

j_call: TRBJ1-2
v_call: TRBV19
clone_size: -
d_call: TRBD1
cdr3_aa: CASSILGQGAQGYTF
cdr3_nt: TGTGCCAGTAGTATCCTTGGACAGGGGGCTCAAGGCTACACCTTC

j_call: TRBJ2-2
v_call: TRBV2
clone_size: -
d_call: TRBD1
cdr3_aa: CASSPDRGPTGELFF
cdr3_nt: TGTGCCAGCAGTCCGGACAGGGGGCCCACCGGGGAGCTGTTTTTT

j_call: TRBJ2-5
v_call: TRBV7-2
clone_size: -
d_call: -
cdr3_aa: CASSLGPLQETQYF
cdr3_nt: TGTGCCAGCAGCTTAGGCCCTCTCCAAGAGACCCAGTACTTC

j_call: TRBJ1-1
v_call: TRBV29-1
clone_size: many
d_call: -
cdr3_aa: CSVKASYPAEAFF
cdr3_nt: TGCAGCGTTAAAGCCAGCTATCCGGCGGAAGCTTTCTTT

j_call: TRBJ1-1
v_call: TRBV20-1
clone_size: -
d_call: -
cdr3_aa: CSARALGGTEAFF
cdr3_nt: TGCAGTGCTAGGGCACTAGGGGGGACTGAAGCTTTCTTT

j_call: TRBJ2-1
v_call: TRBV7-8
clone_size: few
d_call: -
cdr3_aa: CASRPTLSSYNEQFF
cdr3_nt: TGTGCCAGCAGACCTACGCTGAGCTCCTACAATGAGCAGTTCTTC

j_call: TRBJ2-1
v_call: TRBV15
clone_size: many
d_call: TRBD2
cdr3_aa: CATSRGGRGDYNEQFF
cdr3_nt: TGTGCCACCAGCAGGGGCGGGAGGGGTGACTACAATGAGCAGTTCTTC

j_call: TRBJ1-6
v_call: TRBV29-1
clone_size: -
d_call: TRBD1
cdr3_aa: CSVGQGRDSPLHF
cdr3_nt: TGCAGCGTTGGACAGGGGAGAGATTCACCCCTCCACTTT

j_call: TRBJ1-6
v_call: TRBV2
clone_size: -
d_call: -
cdr3_aa: CASRPRGTNSPLHF
cdr3_nt: TGTGCCAGCAGGCCGCGGGGGACCAATTCACCCCTCCACTTT

j_call: TRBJ2-1
v_call: TRBV15
clone_size: -
d_call: -
cdr3_aa: CATSRGVVRSYNEQFF
cdr3_nt: TGTGCCACCAGCAGAGGGGTGGTGCGTTCCTACAATGAGCAGTTCTTC

j_call: TRBJ2-2
v_call: TRBV7-8
clone_size: -
d_call: -
cdr3_aa: CASSPYRGAGGELFF
cdr3_nt: TGTGCCAGCAGCCCCTACCGGGGGGCGGGCGGGGAGCTGTTTTTT

j_call: TRBJ1-1
v_call: TRBV2
clone_size: many
d_call: -
cdr3_aa: CASSGQMGATEAFF
cdr3_nt: TGTGCCAGCAGTGGGCAGATGGGAGCGACTGAAGCTTTCTTT

j_call: TRBJ1-5
v_call: TRBV6-1
clone_size: few
d_call: -
cdr3_aa: CASSDSIGNQPQHF
cdr3_nt: TGTGCCAGCAGTGATAGTATAGGGAATCAGCCCCAGCATTTT

j_call: TRBJ1-2
v_call: TRBV29-1
clone_size: -
d_call: TRBD1
cdr3_aa: CSVGDRGYGYTF
cdr3_nt: TGCAGCGTTGGGGACAGGGGCTATGGCTACACCTTC

j_call: TRBJ2-5
v_call: TRBV20-1
clone_size: -
d_call: -
cdr3_aa: CSARTDRQETQYF
cdr3_nt: TGCAGTGCACGGACAGACAGACAAGAGACCCAGTACTTC

j_call: TRBJ1-3
v_call: TRBV15
clone_size: -
d_call: -
cdr3_aa: CATSREGSGNTIYF
cdr3_nt: TGTGCCACCAGCAGAGAAGGGTCCGGAAACACCATATATTTT

j_call: TRBJ2-1
v_call: TRBV29-1
clone_size: -
d_call: TRBD1
cdr3_aa: CSVEGQGLNEQFF
cdr3_nt: TGCAGCGTTGAGGGACAGGGGCTCAATGAGCAGTTCTTC